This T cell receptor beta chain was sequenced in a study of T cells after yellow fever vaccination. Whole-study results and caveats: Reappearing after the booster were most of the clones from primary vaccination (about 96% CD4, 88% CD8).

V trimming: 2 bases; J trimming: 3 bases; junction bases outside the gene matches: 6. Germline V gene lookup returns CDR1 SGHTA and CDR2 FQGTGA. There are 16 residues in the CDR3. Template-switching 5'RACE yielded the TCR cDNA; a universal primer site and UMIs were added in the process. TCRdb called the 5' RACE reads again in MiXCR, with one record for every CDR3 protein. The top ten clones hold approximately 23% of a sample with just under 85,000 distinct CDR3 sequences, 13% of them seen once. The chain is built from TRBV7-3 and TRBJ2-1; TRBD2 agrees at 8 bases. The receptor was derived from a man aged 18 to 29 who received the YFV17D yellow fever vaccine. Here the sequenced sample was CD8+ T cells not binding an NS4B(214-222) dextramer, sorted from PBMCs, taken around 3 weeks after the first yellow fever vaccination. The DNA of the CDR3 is TGTGCCAGCAGCTTATTGGCGGGGGGACACTACAATGAGCAGTTCTTC. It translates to CASSLLAGGHYNEQFF.